Listed here are 23 T cell receptor beta chains from one sample, sequenced in a study of blood T cell repertoires in COVID-19. Profiling relied on immunoSEQ multiplex PCR, and the TCRdb table lists in-frame clones only, not all of them. The data contain approximately 91,000 clones, 80% of them seen just once; the ten biggest clones take up around 19%. Sequenced sample: peripheral blood. These receptors all come from a human donor in a cohort sampled during active COVID-19.

The V call is TRBV2, the J call TRBJ2-2; D not certain. Germline loops: CDR1 SNHLY, CDR2 FYNNEI. V was trimmed by 7 bases and J by 8 bases, leaving 14 bases between them. The CDR3 totals 13 residues. CDR3 sequence reads: CASTPNIIGELFF. For the CDR3, the DNA is TGTGCCAGCACCCCCAACATCATAGGGGAGCTGTTTTTT.

This clone appeared a single time. The chain has TRBV7-2 and TRBJ2-7; 9 bases are shared with TRBD1. Germline lookup yields CDR1 SGHTA and CDR2 FQGNSA. The CDR3 contains 15 residues. The J segment lost 4 bases and the V segment lost 1 base, leaving 5 bases of the junction unmatched. CDR3 amino acids: CASSLVQGASYEQYF. CDR3 bases: TGTGCCAGCAGCTTAGTACAGGGGGCTTCTTACGAGCAGTACTTC.

The V and J genes are TRBV19 and TRBJ2-1; 12 nucleotides match TRBD1. Germline CDR1 reads LNHDA; CDR2 reads SQIVND (reference sequence). The CDR3 consists of 16 residues. J was trimmed by 8 bases and V by 4 bases; bases with no gene match: 9. The CDR3 bases are TGTGCCAGTAGTAAATGGGGACAGGGGGCCGTTTATGAGCAGTTCTTC. Protein: CASSKWGQGAVYEQFF.

V gene TRBV18 combines with J gene TRBJ1-1; D is ambiguous. Trimming took off 2 bases at V and 1 base at J, with 8 bases between the two ends. The germline CDR1 and CDR2 sequences are KGHSH and LQKENI. The CDR3 sequence is 14 residues long. CDR3 nucleotide sequence: TGTGCCAGCTCACCAAGCCAGGCGAACACTGAAGCTTTCTTT. As protein: CASSPSQANTEAFF.

V usage is TRBV5-1 and J usage is TRBJ2-7; TRBD1 matches at 12 bases. Germline V gene data show CDR1 as SGHRS and CDR2 as YFSETQ. The CDR3 loop spans 16 amino acids. The V and J ends lost 4 bases and 7 bases, in that order; junction bases with no gene match: 12. This CDR3 is CASSGRPGTGGGEQYF. CDR3 bases: TGCGCCAGCAGCGGGCGTCCCGGGACAGGGGGCGGGGAGCAGTACTTC.

The J gene is TRBJ2-2, the V gene TRBV24-1; D not resolved. CDR1 and CDR2 (germline): KGHDR, SFDVKD. This CDR3 is 16 amino acids long. V lost 3 bases, J lost 3 bases, and 13 bases lay in between. The CDR3 region has the DNA TGTGCCACCAGTGATAACGAACACCCGTACACCGGGGAGCTGTTTTTT. Its translation: CATSDNEHPYTGELFF.

The CDR3: CASAVEDRLDWNEQFF. CDR3 nucleotides: TGTGCCAGCGCAGTCGAGGACAGATTGGATTGGAATGAGCAGTTCTTC. This chain links TRBV15 with TRBJ2-1; D perhaps matches TRBD1 (6 bases). Germline values: CDR1 LNHNV, CDR2 YYDKDF (reference sequence). Trimming left V 10 bases short and J 7 bases short, with 26 bases between. The CDR3 runs 16 residues. The full variable domain, in which reference TRBV15 and TRBJ2-1 provide the parts outside the CDR3, is DAMVIQNPRYQVTQFGKPVTLSCSQTLNHNVMYWYQQKSSQAPKLLFHYYDKDFNNEADTPDNFQSRRPNTSFCFLDIRSPGLGDTAMYLCASAVEDRLDWNEQFFGPGTRLTVL.

V usage is TRBV5-1 and J usage is TRBJ2-7; TRBD2 matches 9 bases. The germline CDR1 and CDR2 sequences are SGHRS and YFSETQ. The V and J ends lost 0 bases and 7 bases, in that order; junction bases with no gene match: 14. This CDR3 contains 17 residues. CDR3 in amino acids: CASSLGSAGGPNGEQYF. The CDR3 DNA follows: TGCGCCAGCAGCTTGGGTTCGGCGGGAGGGCCGAATGGGGAGCAGTACTTC.

The chain uses TRBV12-3 or TRBV12-4 and TRBJ1-4; TRBD1 is a possible D gene (6 bases). The CDR3 extends over 13 amino acids. Trimming pared 2 bases from V and 6 bases from J, leaving 7 bases between. The CDR3 loop reads CASSLYRDEKLFF. The CDR3 DNA follows: TGTGCCAGCAGTTTATACAGGGATGAAAAACTGTTTTTT.

The J gene is TRBJ2-1, the V gene TRBV7-8, with a weak D call TRBD1 (5 bases). CDR1 is SGHVS and CDR2 is FQNEAQ in the germline V gene. Between the trimmed V and J ends, which lost 2 bases and 2 bases, there was a span of 16 bases. This CDR3 has 17 amino acids. Here the CDR3 reads CASSLRQRELTYNEQFF. The DNA for the CDR3 is TGTGCCAGCAGCTTAAGACAGCGAGAGCTTACCTACAATGAGCAGTTCTTC.

The V call is TRBV29-1, the J call TRBJ2-1; 9 bases are a match to TRBD2. Germline loops: CDR1 SQVTM, CDR2 ANQGSEA. The J segment lost 7 bases and the V segment lost 4 bases, leaving 11 bases of the junction unmatched. The CDR3 has 15 amino acids. The DNA for the CDR3 is TGCAGCGTTGTGGCGGGAGGGGCGGTGTGGAATGAGCAGTTCTTC. Protein: CSVVAGGAVWNEQFF.

J is TRBJ1-2 and V is TRBV19, with 9 bases matching TRBD1. The CDR3 is 15 amino acids. Looked up from germline, CDR1 is LNHDA and CDR2 is SQIVND (reference sequence). With V trimmed by 4 bases and J by 7 bases, 10 bases remained unmatched. The CDR3 here is CASSNSDRGQRGYTF. CDR3 in DNA: TGTGCCAGTAGTAATTCGGACAGGGGCCAGCGTGGCTACACCTTC.

This clone was picked up one time. The rearrangement uses TRBV9 and TRBJ2-7; the D is unclear. V lost 3 bases and J 7 bases, leaving 8 bases between the germline ends. The CDR3 contains 11 residues. CDR1 is SGDLS, CDR2 YYNGEE, per germline. CDR3 residues: CASSAAREQYF. CDR3 DNA sequence: TGTGCCAGCAGCGCCGCCAGGGAGCAGTACTTC.

The chain employs TRBV27 and TRBJ2-1, with TRBD2 matching over 14 bases. The CDR3 sequence is 18 residues long. Germline loops: CDR1 MNHEY, CDR2 SMNVEV (reference sequence). The V and J ends lost 5 bases and 0 bases, in that order; junction bases with no gene match: 6. The CDR3 DNA follows: TGTGCCAGCAGTCCGAGACTAGCGGGAGGGGTCTCCTACAATGAGCAGTTCTTC. Residues: CASSPRLAGGVSYNEQFF.

The chain joins TRBV24-1 to TRBJ2-1, with TRBD2 matching 10 bases. Trimming cost V 4 bases and J 8 bases; bases outside gene matches: 7. From germline, CDR1 is KGHDR and CDR2 SFDVKD. This CDR3 has 15 residues. CDR3: CATSDPASGRDEQFF. CDR3 nucleotide sequence: TGTGCCACCAGTGACCCAGCTAGCGGGAGAGATGAGCAGTTCTTC.

The gene calls are TRBV28 and TRBJ1-2; D may be TRBD1 (6 bases). The V gene lost 2 bases and the J gene lost 6 bases, with 19 bases spanning the gap. This CDR3 contains 16 residues. Germline lookup yields CDR1 MDHEN and CDR2 SYDVKM. The CDR3 protein is CASSLITLVGAHGYTF. CDR3 in DNA: TGTGCCAGCAGTTTAATCACGCTTGTGGGGGCTCATGGCTACACCTTC.

The rearrangement joins TRBV10-1 to TRBJ2-1; 10 nucleotides agree with TRBD2. Trimming cost V 3 bases and J 6 bases; bases outside gene matches: 8. Germline V CDR1 and CDR2: WNHNN, SYGVQD (reference sequence). This CDR3 contains 16 residues. DNA of the CDR3: TGCGCCAGCAGTGATCTAGCGGGAGAACAGGGCAATGAGCAGTTCTTC. It yields the protein CASSDLAGEQGNEQFF.

The gene calls are TRBV9 and TRBJ2-7; D call uncertain. Trimming removed 4 bases from V and 7 bases from J, with 21 bases in between. Germline values: CDR1 SGDLS, CDR2 YYNGEE. This CDR3 spans 15 amino acids. The CDR3 nucleotides are TGTGCCAGCAGCTCCCTCCCTAGAAATTCTGGAGAGCAGTACTTC. Its protein is CASSSLPRNSGEQYF. Using reference TRBV9 and TRBJ2-7 for the parts outside the CDR3, the full variable domain is DSGVTQTPKHLITATGQRVTLRCSPRSGDLSVYWYQQSLDQGLQFLIQYYNGEERAKGNILERFSAQQFPDLHSELNLSSLELGDSALYFCASSSLPRNSGEQYFGPGTRLTVT.

V gene TRBV18 combines with J gene TRBJ2-7; TRBD2 matches at 14 bases. Germline CDR1 and CDR2: KGHSH and LQKENI. This CDR3 spans 16 amino acids. Germline trimming cut 6 bases from V and 6 bases from J; bases unmatched to any gene: 10. The CDR3 DNA reads as TGTGCCAGCTCCCAGACTAGCGGGAGGGCCCGAGGCGAGCAGTACTTC. It yields the protein CASSQTSGRARGEQYF.

This clone was observed a handful of times. This chain joins TRBV27 and TRBJ1-3; D unclear. The V gene lost 2 bases and the J gene lost 3 bases, with 5 bases spanning the gap. The CDR3 runs to 13 residues. Germline CDR1 is MNHEY and CDR2 is SMNVEV (reference sequence). CDR3 DNA sequence: TGTGCCAGCAGTTTACGGGATGGAAACACCATATATTTT. This translates into CASSLRDGNTIYF.

The chain has TRBV3-1 (or the pseudogene TRBV3-2) and TRBJ1-5; D remains ambiguous. The length of the CDR3 is 16 residues. Trimming stripped 1 base from V and 2 bases from J, with 12 bases between. Germline V gives CDR1 LGHDT, CDR2 YNNKEL (reference sequence). The CDR3: CASSQGSRVRNQPQHF. In nucleotides, the CDR3 is TGTGCCAGCAGCCAAGGATCGAGGGTACGCAATCAGCCCCAGCATTTT.

V gene TRBV15 combines with J gene TRBJ2-2; 8 bases line up with TRBD1. The CDR3 sequence is 15 residues long. Per germline, CDR1 LNHNV and CDR2 YYDKDF (reference sequence). V trimming: 6 bases; J trimming: 7 bases; junction bases outside the gene matches: 10. The CDR3 protein is CATSSVRGRSGELFF. The CDR3 coding sequence is TGTGCCACCAGTAGCGTCAGGGGGCGCAGCGGGGAGCTGTTTTTT.

The chain carries TRBV6-5 and TRBJ2-7; TRBD1 matches 7 bases. The length of the CDR3 is 15 residues. From germline, CDR1 is MNHEY and CDR2 SVGAGI. Unmatched junction bases numbered 14, after V lost 6 bases and J lost 6 bases. The CDR3 DNA sequence: TGTGCCAGCAGCGGCGCCGGGACAGCTCTACTCGAGCAGTACTTC. Its protein is CASSGAGTALLEQYF.